This TCR beta chain was sequenced during a study of T cell responses to AZD1222 COVID-19 vaccine. Study-wide findings and caveats: Increases in Spike-specific TCR breadth and depth were seen after two AZD1222 doses.

To note about this clone: Its antigen is not known.

TCRdb's copy holds only in-frame clones and misses some; the assay was immunoSEQ multiplex PCR. The sample contains 130,000 or so clones, approximately 83% of which appear only once. The germline CDR1 and CDR2 sequences are LNHNV and YYDKDF (reference sequence). The length of the CDR3 is 13 residues. Trimming took 0 bases from V and 6 from J, leaving 5 bases between them. The chain has TRBV15 and TRBJ2-2; D is unclear. The sequence was obtained from an adult in good health. The sample in question was peripheral blood, obtained on day 0 of AZD1222 vaccination. The CDR3 loop reads CATSRDVAGELFF. CDR3 DNA sequence: TGTGCCACCAGCAGAGATGTTGCCGGGGAGCTGTTTTTT.